A single sample gave rise to the 30 T cell receptor beta chains below, sequenced in a study of cytomegalovirus exposure and HLA in healthy donors. This PCR relied on a set of 60 Vbeta primers and 13 Jbeta primers. The protocol was immunoSEQ multiplex PCR, while the TCRdb copy is restricted to in-frame clones and leaves out a portion. The sample holds about 130,000 clones, approximately 80% seen once. Specimen: PBMCs. Source of these receptors: a man aged 25 to 45 in good health and CMV-seronegative.

The rearrangement uses TRBV29-1 and TRBJ1-1, with 8 nucleotides matching TRBD1. Germline assignment: CDR1 SQVTM and CDR2 ANQGSEA. With V trimmed by 1 base and J by 10 bases, 5 bases remained unmatched. CDR3 length: 12 amino acids. This CDR3 reads CSVEGGRGRAFF. CDR3 bases: TGCAGCGTTGAAGGGGGCAGGGGGCGAGCTTTCTTT.

The chain combines TRBV19 with TRBJ1-2; 7 nucleotides agree with TRBD1. Germline CDR1 is LNHDA and CDR2 is SQIVND (reference sequence). V lost 1 base, J lost 6 bases, and 2 bases stayed unmatched. This CDR3 spans 13 amino acids. The CDR3 DNA follows: TGTGCCAGTAGTATAGGACAGGGTAATGGCTACACCTTC. This gives the protein CASSIGQGNGYTF.

V gene TRBV5-1 combines with J gene TRBJ1-5, with D unresolved. Per germline, CDR1 SGHRS and CDR2 YFSETQ. CDR3 length equals 15 residues. V was cut by 2 bases and J by 0 bases, with 9 bases left in between. This CDR3 is CASSLTDSSNQPQHF. The CDR3 DNA sequence: TGCGCCAGCAGCTTAACGGACTCTAGCAATCAGCCCCAGCATTTT.

V is TRBV7-9 and J is TRBJ2-6, with D tentatively TRBD1 (5 bases). The CDR3 totals 14 residues. Germline assignment: CDR1 SEHNR and CDR2 FQNEAQ (reference sequence). V was pared by 5 bases and J by 4 bases, with 9 bases between. In nucleotides, the CDR3 is TGTGCCAGCAGCGGACGACAGGGGGCCAACGTCCTGACTTTC. Translation: CASSGRQGANVLTF.

In nucleotides, the CDR3 is TGCGCCAGCAGCTCCGGGGGAGAAACAGATACGCAGTATTTT. Translating it yields CASSSGGETDTQYF. This chain joins TRBV5-1 and TRBJ2-3; D perhaps matches TRBD2 (6 bases). The CDR3 is 14 residues long. V was pared by 3 bases and J by 3 bases, with 11 bases between. The germline V gene has CDR1 SGHRS and CDR2 YFSETQ.

The chain uses TRBV12-5 and TRBJ2-3, with 12 bases fitting TRBD1. CDR1 is LGHNT and CDR2 is FRNRAP in the germline V gene. CDR3 length equals 15 residues. With V trimmed by 6 bases and J by 5 bases, 6 bases remained unmatched. The CDR3 region has the DNA TGTGCTAGTGGCTCGGGACAGGGGGCTGGAGATACGCAGTATTTT. Protein sequence: CASGSGQGAGDTQYF.

This CDR3 is CASSTGTSGSGTGELFF. DNA of the CDR3: TGCGCCAGCAGCACCGGGACTAGCGGGAGTGGCACCGGGGAGCTGTTTTTT. This rearrangement joins TRBV5-1 to TRBJ2-2; TRBD2 matches 14 bases. Trimming removed 4 bases from V and 4 bases from J; junction bases left unmatched: 6. CDR3 length: 17 amino acids. CDR1 is SGHRS, CDR2 YFSETQ, per germline. Full variable domain (rest looked up from reference TRBV5-1 and TRBJ2-2): KAGVTQTPRYLIKTRGQQVTLSCSPISGHRSVSWYQQTPGQGLQFLFEYFSETQRNKGNFPGRFSGRQFSNSRSEMNVSTLELGDSALYLCASSTGTSGSGTGELFFGEGSRLTVL.

The table lists this clone with a few counts. V is TRBV5-5 and J is TRBJ2-5; 8 bases are shared with TRBD2. V lost 1 base to trimming and J lost 2 bases; unmatched junction nucleotides: 4. Germline V CDR1 and CDR2: SGHKS, YYEKEE (reference sequence). The CDR3 loop spans 15 amino acids. Written as DNA, the CDR3 is TGTGCCAGCAGCTTGAGGGTAGCGGGACAAGAGACCCAGTACTTC. Protein sequence: CASSLRVAGQETQYF.

The V call is TRBV5-5, the J call TRBJ2-7; 7 bases align to TRBD2. V gave up 4 bases and J gave up 4 bases; unmatched junction bases: 14. Germline CDR1 is SGHKS and CDR2 is YYEKEE (reference sequence). The CDR3 runs to 16 residues. The chain's CDR3 is CASSGSRGAGTYEQYF. The CDR3 nucleotides are TGTGCCAGCAGCGGCTCGAGAGGAGCGGGGACTTACGAGCAGTACTTC.

V usage is TRBV27 and J usage is TRBJ2-7; 8 bases fit TRBD2. In germline, CDR1 is MNHEY, CDR2 SMNVEV (reference sequence). J was trimmed by 5 bases and V by 6 bases; bases with no gene match: 9. The CDR3 has 14 residues. In DNA, the CDR3 is TGTGCCAGCAGGAGCGGGAGCAGAAAAAACGAGCAGTACTTC. Its translation: CASRSGSRKNEQYF.

The V gene is TRBV5-1, the J gene TRBJ2-5, with TRBD1 matching over 7 bases. J gave up 5 bases and V 2 bases, and 6 bases lay outside the gene matches. The CDR3 is made up of 14 amino acids. Germline V lookup: CDR1 SGHRS, CDR2 YFSETQ. Here the CDR3 DNA reads TGCGCCAGCAGCTTAACAGGGGAGTTGGAGACCCAGTACTTC. Amino acid sequence: CASSLTGELETQYF. The entire variable domain, with the rest obtained from reference TRBV5-1 and TRBJ2-5, is as follows: KAGVTQTPRYLIKTRGQQVTLSCSPISGHRSVSWYQQTPGQGLQFLFEYFSETQRNKGNFPGRFSGRQFSNSRSEMNVSTLELGDSALYLCASSLTGELETQYFGPGTRLLVL.

This chain joins TRBV7-3 and TRBJ1-4, with D hard to call. V shed 8 bases and J shed 3 bases, with 10 bases lying between them. Germline-derived CDR1 and CDR2 are SGHTA and FQGTGA. This CDR3 has 13 amino acids. This CDR3 reads CASSEAANEKLFF. The CDR3 DNA reads as TGTGCCAGCTCGGAGGCCGCTAATGAAAAACTGTTTTTT.

The chain is built from TRBV6-1 and TRBJ1-2; possibly TRBD1 for D (6 bases). CDR3 length equals 15 residues. Germline lookup yields CDR1 MNHNS and CDR2 SASEGT. V dropped 1 base and J dropped 3 bases, with 12 bases sitting between them. The CDR3 loop reads CASSEDGGPDYGYTF. CDR3 in DNA: TGTGCCAGCAGTGAAGACGGGGGGCCCGACTATGGCTACACCTTC.

This clone was seen more than once but under ten times. The chain has TRBV2 and TRBJ1-5; 7 nucleotides line up with TRBD1. CDR1 is SNHLY and CDR2 is FYNNEI in the germline V gene. V shed 7 bases and J 6 bases; nucleotides not matched to a gene: 6. CDR3 length equals 13 residues. Here the CDR3 DNA reads TGTGCCAGCAAAGGAGGGGGCGGTCAGCCCCAGCATTTT. Translated, it gives CASKGGGGQPQHF.

This clone was found a few times. The chain carries TRBV5-6 and TRBJ2-7, with D maybe TRBD1 (6 bases). Germline V gene sequence: CDR1 SGHDT, CDR2 YYEEEE. With 3 bases removed from V and 4 bases from J, the gap between germline ends came to 11 bases. This CDR3 has 13 amino acids. The CDR3 coding sequence is TGTGCCAGCAGCTCGTGGGGGCATTACGAGCAGTACTTC. Protein product: CASSSWGHYEQYF.

This clone was observed a few times. This specimen includes other DNA sequences encoding the same CDR3. V usage is TRBV6-1 and J usage is TRBJ1-3, with TRBD1 matching over 8 bases. The CDR3 runs to 13 residues. In germline, CDR1 is MNHNS, CDR2 SASEGT. V shed 4 bases, J shed 4 bases, and the junction held 0 bases outside the gene matches. As DNA, the CDR3 is TGTGCCAGCAGTGGGACAGGGGGAAACACCATATATTTT. This encodes CASSGTGGNTIYF.

The chain has TRBV7-3 and TRBJ2-6; 8 nucleotides line up with TRBD1. CDR1 is SGHTA, CDR2 FQGTGA, per germline. This CDR3 has 19 residues. J lost 1 base, V lost 5 bases, and 13 bases had no gene match. The CDR3 protein is CASSITPTGEKSGANVLTF. The CDR3 DNA follows: TGTGCCAGCAGCATTACCCCGACAGGGGAAAAGTCTGGGGCCAACGTCCTGACTTTC.

V usage is TRBV5-1 and J usage is TRBJ2-5; 8 bases match TRBD2. The germline V gene encodes CDR1 SGHRS and CDR2 YFSETQ. The CDR3 sequence is 17 residues long. Trimming removed 0 bases from V and 2 bases from J; junction bases left unmatched: 9. The CDR3 here is CASSLASVSGSQETQYF. In DNA, the CDR3 is TGCGCCAGCAGCTTGGCCTCTGTGAGCGGGAGTCAAGAGACCCAGTACTTC.

This chain connects TRBV5-1 to TRBJ2-1; D unclear. This CDR3 comprises 16 residues. Germline V gene data show CDR1 as SGHRS and CDR2 as YFSETQ. Trimming pared 0 bases from V and 2 bases from J, leaving 12 bases between. CDR3 residues: CASSLVAGSTYNEQFF. The CDR3 DNA reads TGCGCCAGCAGCTTGGTAGCCGGCTCCACCTACAATGAGCAGTTCTTC.

The chain employs TRBV29-1 and TRBJ1-2; D is ambiguous. V shed 4 bases and J shed 2 bases, with 8 bases lying between them. CDR3 length equals 12 residues. CDR1 SQVTM and CDR2 ANQGSEA come from the germline V gene. The CDR3: CSVGSGNYGYTF. CDR3 DNA: TGCAGCGTTGGTTCGGGGAACTATGGCTACACCTTC.

V usage is TRBV30 and J usage is TRBJ1-4; TRBD1 matches at 8 bases. CDR3 length: 14 amino acids. Trimming took 4 bases from V and 8 from J; bases not matched to a gene: 9. The V gene's germline CDR1 is GTSNPN and CDR2 SVGIG (reference sequence). The CDR3 loop is CAWKTGTGGEKLFF. CDR3 sequence (DNA): TGTGCCTGGAAGACCGGGACAGGTGGCGAAAAACTGTTTTTT.

The V and J genes are TRBV14 and TRBJ2-7, with a possible D match to TRBD1 (5 bases). V was trimmed by 3 bases and J by 1 base, leaving 10 bases between them. Germline V gene sequence: CDR1 SGHDN, CDR2 FVKESK. The CDR3 runs to 14 residues. As DNA, the CDR3 is TGTGCCAGCAGCCACCAACAGGTTTCCTACGAGCAGTACTTC. It translates to CASSHQQVSYEQYF.

The J gene is TRBJ2-1, the V gene TRBV7-6; 10 bases agree with TRBD2. The CDR3 sequence is 17 residues long. CDR1 and CDR2 (germline): SGHVS, FNYEAQ. V shed 1 base and J 5 bases; nucleotides not matched to a gene: 8. The CDR3 sequence is CASSLGLAGDFDNEQFF. The CDR3, as DNA: TGTGCCAGCAGCTTAGGGCTAGCGGGAGATTTCGACAATGAGCAGTTCTTC. The full variable domain, with the rest looked up from reference TRBV7-6 and TRBJ2-1, is GAGVSQSPRYKVTKRGQDVALRCDPISGHVSLYWYRQALGQGPEFLTYFNYEAQQDKSGLPNDRFSAERPEGSISTLTIQRTEQRDSAMYRCASSLGLAGDFDNEQFFGPGTRLTVL.

This chain uses TRBV5-6 with TRBJ2-7; TRBD1 agrees at 10 bases. J was trimmed by 6 bases and V by 4 bases; bases with no gene match: 19. The CDR3 extends over 18 amino acids. Germline V gene sequence: CDR1 SGHDT, CDR2 YYEEEE. The DNA for the CDR3 is TGTGCCAGCAGCAACGGGACAGGGGATTCGTTTAGCCGGGGCGAGCAGTACTTC. This gives the protein CASSNGTGDSFSRGEQYF.

The V and J genes are TRBV27 and TRBJ2-3, with D maybe TRBD2 (6 bases). Germline V lookup: CDR1 MNHEY, CDR2 SMNVEV (reference sequence). The CDR3 contains 17 residues. V lost 6 bases to trimming and J lost 2 bases, with 21 bases between them. This CDR3 is CASRPRSGVTDTDTQYF. CDR3 bases: TGTGCCAGCAGACCCCGATCGGGGGTGACAGACACAGATACGCAGTATTTT.

This clone qualifies as medium-sized. The chain uses TRBV6-1 and TRBJ2-1; D remains unclear. The germline gives CDR1 MNHNS, CDR2 SASEGT. The CDR3 is 12 residues long. The V gene lost 7 bases and the J gene lost 6 bases, with 10 bases spanning the gap. The CDR3 loop reads CASIEVGNEQFF. In DNA, the CDR3 is TGTGCCAGCATCGAGGTGGGCAATGAGCAGTTCTTC.

The rearrangement links TRBV6-6 to TRBJ2-2; maybe TRBD2 (5 bases). Germline V gene lookup returns CDR1 MNHNY and CDR2 SVGAGI (reference sequence). The CDR3 is made up of 14 amino acids. The V end lost 7 bases, the J end lost 4 bases, and 13 bases lay between the germline ends. This CDR3 reads CASTDLGSTGELFF. The CDR3 region has the DNA TGTGCCAGCACCGACCTGGGGAGCACCGGGGAGCTGTTTTTT.

The rearrangement joins TRBV7-6 to TRBJ2-1; 9 bases agree with TRBD2. After removal of 3 bases from V and 5 bases from J, the junction contained 5 bases not matched to a gene. CDR1 is SGHVS and CDR2 is FNYEAQ in the germline V gene. This CDR3 region has 15 residues. The CDR3 DNA sequence: TGTGCCAGCAGCTTTGGCGGGAGGGGGGACAATGAGCAGTTCTTC. Its protein product is CASSFGGRGDNEQFF.

The chain employs TRBV7-2 and TRBJ2-7, with 7 bases lining up with TRBD2. Germline CDR1 SGHTA, CDR2 FQGNSA. The CDR3 has 14 amino acids. After removal of 0 bases from V and 7 bases from J, the junction contained 6 bases not matched to a gene. CDR3 residues: CASSLAGGPKEQYF. In DNA form, the CDR3 reads TGTGCCAGCAGCTTAGCGGGAGGGCCGAAAGAGCAGTACTTC. The full variable domain, in which reference TRBV7-2 and TRBJ2-7 provide the parts outside the CDR3, is GAGVSQSPSNKVTEKGKDVELRCDPISGHTALYWYRQSLGQGLEFLIYFQGNSAPDKSGLPSDRFSAERTGGSVSTLTIQRTQQEDSAVYLCASSLAGGPKEQYFGPGTRLTVT.

V gene TRBV30 combines with J gene TRBJ2-5; TRBD2 matches at 8 bases. Germline V gives CDR1 GTSNPN, CDR2 SVGIG (reference sequence). The CDR3 has 15 amino acids. With 2 bases clipped from V and 2 bases from J, the junction kept 7 bases outside the gene matches. CDR3 region: CAWSKGIAGQETQYF. CDR3 in DNA: TGTGCCTGGAGTAAAGGTATAGCGGGACAAGAGACCCAGTACTTC. Full variable domain (outside the CDR3, taken from reference TRBV30 and TRBJ2-5): SQTIHQWPATLVQPVGSPLSLECTVEGTSNPNLYWYRQAAGRGLQLLFYSVGIGQISSEVPQNLSASRPQDRQFILSSKKLLLSDSGFYLCAWSKGIAGQETQYFGPGTRLLVL.